These T cell receptor beta chains were read from a single sample in a study of resident and recirculating memory T cells in vitiligo. The protocol was immunoSEQ multiplex PCR, while the TCRdb copy is restricted to in-frame clones and leaves out a portion. Of fewer than 85,000 clones detected, under 95% appear once; the ten largest clones hold approximately 4.8%. The sequenced material came from blood. The source is a male donor with vitiligo. The CDR3 runs from the conserved cysteine through the conserved F or W. The D gene is left open where the match is weak. Clone size is given for some rows only: seen once, a few or many times, or a class if the clone is expanded.

v_gene	d_gene	j_gene	abundance	CDR3nt	CDR3aa
TRBV11-2	.	TRBJ2-1	.	TGTGCCAGCAGCTTACGTGCCTTTCGGAGGGAGAATAGAAATGAGCAGTTCTTC	CASSLRAFRRENRNEQFF
TRBV11-2	.	TRBJ2-7	.	TGTGCCAGCAGCTTATGGGGCTATGGTCGGATCTCCTACGAGCAGTACTTC	CASSLWGYGRISYEQYF
TRBV28	TRBD1	TRBJ1-1	.	TGTGCCAGCAGTACCGACAGGGGGATCAAGGCTTTCTTT	CASSTDRGIKAFF
TRBV5-4	TRBD2	TRBJ2-5	.	TGTGCCAGCAGTGGGGGCGGGGGGGCCCAAGAGACCCAGTACTTC	CASSGGGGAQETQYF
TRBV9	.	TRBJ2-3	.	TGTGCCAGCAGCGTACATGGCTCCCTGTTGGATACGCAGTATTTT	CASSVHGSLLDTQYF
TRBV7-9	.	TRBJ2-2	.	TGTGCCAGCAGCTTGCCACTAGAGAACGGGGAGCTGTTTTTT	CASSLPLENGELFF
TRBV19	.	TRBJ2-5	.	TGTGCCAGTTCTAACCTTCGAGAGACCCAGTACTTC	CASSNLRETQYF
TRBV28	TRBD1	TRBJ2-7	.	TGTGCCAGCGGAGACAGGGGGCCCGAGCAGTACTTC	CASGDRGPEQYF
TRBV14	TRBD1	TRBJ1-2	.	TGTGCCAGCAGCCAAAACAGGGGCAACTATGGCTACACCTTC	CASSQNRGNYGYTF
TRBV30	TRBD1	TRBJ1-4	.	TGTGCCTGCGACAGGGGGGGTTCTAATGAAAAACTGTTTTTT	CACDRGGSNEKLFF
TRBV6-6	.	TRBJ1-2	.	TGTGCCAGCAGTCCAGGCGGGCTCGGCTATGGCTACACCTTC	CASSPGGLGYGYTF
TRBV11-3	TRBD2	TRBJ2-5	.	TGTGCCAGCAGCCGGGGGGGCCAAGAGACCCAGTACTTC	CASSRGGQETQYF
TRBV20-1	.	TRBJ2-7	.	TGCAGTGCTCACGCTAACGAGCAGTACTTC	CSAHANEQYF
TRBV2	TRBD1	TRBJ2-7	.	TGTGCCAGCGGGATAAGTCGGACAGGGTTAACCTACGAGCAGTACTTC	CASGISRTGLTYEQYF
TRBV4-3	.	TRBJ1-2	.	TGCGCCAGCAGCCAAGTACTAGGTGACAACTATGGCTACACCTTC	CASSQVLGDNYGYTF
TRBV7-2	.	TRBJ1-3	.	TGTGCCAGCAGCCCCTTCGGGGGATCTGGAAACACCATATATTTT	CASSPFGGSGNTIYF
TRBV27	.	TRBJ1-1	.	TGTGCCAGCAGTTGGGACAAGGGTACTGAAGCTTTCTTT	CASSWDKGTEAFF
TRBV6-1	.	TRBJ2-7	.	TGTGCCAGCAGTGAAGGACTAGACTACGAGCAGTACTTC	CASSEGLDYEQYF
TRBV7-2	TRBD1	TRBJ1-2	.	TGTGCCAGCAGCTTCGCCCAGGGGGCTAACTATGGCTACACCTTC	CASSFAQGANYGYTF
TRBV6-5	TRBD2	TRBJ2-7	.	TGTGCCAGCAGTTCCACCGGGACTAGCGGCTCCTACGAGCAGTACTTC	CASSSTGTSGSYEQYF
TRBV11-3	.	TRBJ2-2	.	TGTGCCAGCAGCTTTGGACCTCTACTCGGGGTGGAGCTGTTTTTT	CASSFGPLLGVELFF
TRBV21-1	.	TRBJ2-3	.	TGTGCCAGCAGCGCAAAGGGACTTGGCGGGAGGTGCACAGATACGCAGTATTTT	CASSAKGLGGRCTDTQYF
TRBV5-1	TRBD2	TRBJ2-1	once	TGCGCCAGCAGCTTGGGGGGCAGCGGGAGGGCCGGGTTGAATGAGCAGTTCTTC	CASSLGGSGRAGLNEQFF
TRBV29-1	TRBD2	TRBJ2-4	.	TGCAGCGTTAGAGCGGGAGGGAAAAACATTCAGTACTTC	CSVRAGGKNIQYF
TRBV14	.	TRBJ2-1	.	TGTGCCAGCAGCCAGAGCGGCGGACAGAAGTACAATGAGCAGTTCTTC	CASSQSGGQKYNEQFF
TRBV4-3	.	TRBJ2-1	.	TGCGCCAGCAGCCAAGATCTGAGGGGCAACAGCGGGAATGAGCAGTTCTTC	CASSQDLRGNSGNEQFF
TRBV9	.	TRBJ1-2	.	TGTGCCAGCGGCGAACTGGGGGGGTTAGGGCTCTATGGCTACACCTTC	CASGELGGLGLYGYTF
TRBV7-9	.	TRBJ2-7	.	TGTGCCAGCACTGAGTCGGGGTTCGAGCAGTACTTC	CASTESGFEQYF
TRBV5-6	.	TRBJ2-1	.	TGTGCCAGCAGCTACGGGCCGAGGGTTTTCGACAATGAGCAGTTCTTC	CASSYGPRVFDNEQFF
TRBV4-1	.	TRBJ1-1	.	TGCGCCAGCAGCCCCCGATGGGGCGCTGGGGGGGCTGAAGCTTTCTTT	CASSPRWGAGGAEAFF
TRBV7-7	.	TRBJ2-5	.	TGTGCCAGCAGTCCCCTTTGGGGGGAGCGGGAGACCCAGTACTTC	CASSPLWGERETQYF
TRBV5-1	.	TRBJ2-6	.	TGCGCCAGCAGCCCTGACCCTACGGACAGATTTCGCTCTGGGGCCAACGTCCTGACTTTC	CASSPDPTDRFRSGANVLTF
TRBV2	TRBD2	TRBJ2-2	.	TGTGCCAGCAGTACTAGCGGGAGGGCCACCGGGGAGCTGTTTTTT	CASSTSGRATGELFF
TRBV2	TRBD2	TRBJ2-1	.	TGTGCCAGCAGTTTGGGGGGGGAGGGGATCCACAATGAGCAGTTCTTC	CASSLGGEGIHNEQFF
TRBV27	.	TRBJ1-3	.	TGTGCCAGCAGTTTGCGGGGGGGATCTGGAAACACCATATATTTT	CASSLRGGSGNTIYF
TRBV7-9	TRBD1	TRBJ1-1	.	TGTGCCAGCAGCAGGAGGACAGGGGGTATGAACACTGAAGCTTTCTTT	CASSRRTGGMNTEAFF
TRBV5-6	TRBD1	TRBJ2-5	.	TGTGCCAGCTGCGTTACAGGGGGCACGGAGACCCAGTACTTC	CASCVTGGTETQYF
TRBV7-9	TRBD2	TRBJ2-1	.	TGTGCCAGCAGCTTAGGGACTAGCGGAGGGATTTACAATGAGCAGTTCTTC	CASSLGTSGGIYNEQFF
TRBV6-5	.	TRBJ1-1	.	TGTGCCAGCAGTTACGGCGGGGGAAAGAACACTGAAGCTTTCTTT	CASSYGGGKNTEAFF
TRBV10-1	TRBD2	TRBJ2-1	.	TGCGCCAGCAGTCCACTAGCGGGAGAAGAAGGTGAGCAGTTCTTC	CASSPLAGEEGEQFF
TRBV6-6	.	TRBJ2-2	.	TGTGCCAGCAGTTACTCGCGCAAAGCGGGCACCGGGGAGCTGTTTTTT	CASSYSRKAGTGELFF
TRBV18	TRBD2	TRBJ2-1	.	TGTGCCAGCTCACCACTAGGCGGGAGGGGTTTGGATGAGCAGTTCTTC	CASSPLGGRGLDEQFF
TRBV6-1	TRBD1	TRBJ2-7	.	TGTGCCAGCAGTGAAGCGGGGACAGGGGGCTACGAGCAGTACTTC	CASSEAGTGGYEQYF
TRBV4-1	TRBD1	TRBJ1-1	few	TGCGCCAGCAGCCAGACAGGGGAACGAAACACTGAAGCTTTCTTT	CASSQTGERNTEAFF
TRBV20-1	.	TRBJ2-2	once	TGCAGTGCTCCGTTAGCCGGGGAGCTGTTTTTT	CSAPLAGELFF
TRBV23-1	.	TRBJ2-7	.	TGCGCCAGCAGTCAACGCCCTCCGGTCGAGCAGTACTTC	CASSQRPPVEQYF
TRBV27	TRBD2	TRBJ2-3	once	TGTGCCAGCAGTCCCCCCGGCGGGAGGGCCGGAGATACGCAGTATTTT	CASSPPGGRAGDTQYF
TRBV11-1	TRBD2	TRBJ2-3	.	TGTGCCAGCAGCTCGGGTAGCGGGAGCGAAAGGTTGACAGATACGCAGTATTTT	CASSSGSGSERLTDTQYF
TRBV4-1	TRBD2	TRBJ2-7	.	TGCGCCAGCAGCCCCCGCGGGGGTGCCCCCTACGAGCAGTACTTC	CASSPRGGAPYEQYF
TRBV7-7	.	TRBJ2-2	.	TGTGCCAGCAGCTCCTTGGAGTCCACCGGGGAGCTGTTTTTT	CASSSLESTGELFF